Listed here is a single T cell receptor beta chain. Its antigen is unidentified. The data stem from a study of early T cells in non-severe SARS-CoV-2 infection. The wider study: Unsorted whole-blood RNA was sequenced in bulk, leaving chains unpaired. Findings and caveats of the study: Anti-spike CD8 specificities were favored by VDJdb matching, whose results missed private and CD4 specificities.

The CDR3 spans 16 residues. Germline V gene data show CDR1 as SGHRS and CDR2 as YFSETQ. The V and J ends lost 3 bases and 1 base respectively, with 14 bases between them. Unique molecular identifiers were added to individual cDNA molecules. TCRdb analysed the 5' RACE reads with MiXCR anew, one entry per CDR3 protein. The data show around 57,000 distinct CDR3 sequences, roughly a tenth seen once. The genes are TRBV5-1 and TRBJ2-4, with D tentatively TRBD2 (5 bases). Sequencing input: whole blood. This clonotype was sampled from an adult who was a healthcare worker with PCR-confirmed SARS-CoV-2 infection or an uninfected control (not recorded which). CDR3 bases: TGCGCCAGCAGCTACGTCGGGTCGGGGGCCAAAAACATTCAGTACTTC. Residues: CASSYVGSGAKNIQYF.